The 2 T cell receptor beta chains presented below share a single source sample, sequenced in a study of cytomegalovirus exposure and HLA in healthy donors (dated by TCRdb to 2017 to 2019). Library preparation was by the immunoSEQ multiplex PCR assay. For the multiplex PCR, a mixture combining 60 forward primers for TCR Vbeta segments and 13 reverse primers for TCR Jbeta segments was used. The table was pulled from immuneACCESS by TCRdb, which kept in-frame rearrangements only. Such tables lose some clones; where checked, under half of the loss comes from unresolved V genes, and the rest has no known cause. Here the sample has approximately 100,000 clones; around 80% occur a single time. Roughly 1.4% of the sample is taken by the ten largest. The specimen sequenced was PBMCs. The receptors derive from a man between 35 and 55 years old in good health and CMV-seronegative.

The chain is built from TRBV10-3 and TRBJ2-3; 7 bases line up with TRBD1. The CDR3 loop spans 14 amino acids. V lost 5 bases, J lost 3 bases, and 5 bases stayed unmatched. Looked up from germline, CDR1 is ENHRY and CDR2 is SYGVKD. The CDR3 region has the DNA TGTGCCATCAGTTACAGGGGTGGGACAGATACGCAGTATTTT. Protein: CAISYRGGTDTQYF.

The genes are TRBV27 and TRBJ2-7; 13 nucleotides line up with TRBD2. V trimming: 6 bases; J trimming: 12 bases; junction bases outside the gene matches: 11. Germline lookup yields CDR1 MNHEY and CDR2 SMNVEV (reference sequence). The CDR3 sequence is 14 residues long. The CDR3 spells CASRKGLAGAFMYF. The CDR3 coding sequence is TGTGCCAGCAGAAAAGGACTAGCGGGGGCATTTATGTACTTC.